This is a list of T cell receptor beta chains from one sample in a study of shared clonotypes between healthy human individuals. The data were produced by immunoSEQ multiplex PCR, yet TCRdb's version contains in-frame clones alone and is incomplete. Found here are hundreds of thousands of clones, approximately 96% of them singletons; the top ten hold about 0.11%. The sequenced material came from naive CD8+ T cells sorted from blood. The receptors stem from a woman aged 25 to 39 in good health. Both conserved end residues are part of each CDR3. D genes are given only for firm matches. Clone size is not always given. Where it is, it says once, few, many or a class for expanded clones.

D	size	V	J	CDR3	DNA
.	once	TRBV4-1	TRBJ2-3	CASSPPAGTDTQYF	TGCGCCAGCAGCCCACCGGCGGGGACAGATACGCAGTATTTT
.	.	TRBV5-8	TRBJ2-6	CASSPTVGANVLTF	TGTGCCAGCAGCCCGACGGTGGGGGCCAACGTCCTGACTTTC
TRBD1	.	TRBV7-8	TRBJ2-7	CASSFDRDEQYF	TGTGCCAGCAGCTTCGACAGGGACGAGCAGTACTTC
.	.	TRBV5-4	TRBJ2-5	CASSSPGSPETQYF	TGTGCCAGCAGTTCCCCGGGTTCCCCAGAGACCCAGTACTTC
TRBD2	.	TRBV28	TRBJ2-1	CASSLYLAGTYNEQFF	TGTGCCAGCAGTCTCTACCTAGCGGGAACCTACAATGAGCAGTTCTTC
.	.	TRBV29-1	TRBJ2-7	CSVEFRDTDSYEQYF	TGCAGCGTTGAATTCCGGGACACCGACTCCTACGAGCAGTACTTC
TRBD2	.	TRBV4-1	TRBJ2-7	CASSPGTSGSREQYF	TGCGCCAGCAGCCCGGGGACTAGCGGGAGCCGCGAGCAGTACTTC
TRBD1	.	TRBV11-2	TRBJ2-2	CASSYDRGGTGELFF	TGTGCCAGCAGCTACGACAGGGGTGGCACCGGGGAGCTGTTTTTT
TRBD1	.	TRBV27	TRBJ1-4	CASSLRQGVENEKLFF	TGTGCCAGCAGTTTAAGACAGGGGGTTGAGAATGAAAAACTGTTTTTT
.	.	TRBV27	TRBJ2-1	CASGGSYNEQFF	TGTGCCAGTGGGGGTTCCTACAATGAGCAGTTCTTC
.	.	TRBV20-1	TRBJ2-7	CSAMGLYEQYF	TGCAGTGCTATGGGGCTATACGAGCAGTACTTC
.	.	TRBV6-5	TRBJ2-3	CASSYSSPRTDTQYF	TGTGCCAGCAGTTACTCGAGTCCGAGAACAGATACGCAGTATTTT
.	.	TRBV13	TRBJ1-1	CASSLGEGVNTEAFF	TGTGCCAGCAGCTTAGGTGAGGGGGTGAACACTGAAGCTTTCTTT
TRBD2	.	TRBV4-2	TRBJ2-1	CASSQTPLAGSYNEQFF	TGTGCCAGCAGCCAAACGCCTCTAGCGGGGTCCTACAATGAGCAGTTCTTC
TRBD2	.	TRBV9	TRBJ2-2	CASSVDGLAGGPLGELFF	TGTGCCAGCAGCGTAGACGGACTAGCGGGAGGGCCCTTGGGGGAGCTGTTTTTT
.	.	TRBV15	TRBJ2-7	CATSSGSYEQYF	TGTGCCACCAGCAGTGGGAGTTACGAGCAGTACTTC
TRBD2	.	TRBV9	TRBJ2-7	CASSVGPAGTYEQYF	TGTGCCAGCAGCGTAGGTCCAGCGGGAACGTACGAGCAGTACTTC
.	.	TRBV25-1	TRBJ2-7	CASSLSGVSYEQYF	TGTGCCAGCAGTTTATCGGGGGTATCCTACGAGCAGTACTTC
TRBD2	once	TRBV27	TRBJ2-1	CASRGGLAGGFYEQFF	TGTGCCAGCAGGGGTGGACTAGCGGGGGGGTTTTATGAGCAGTTCTTC
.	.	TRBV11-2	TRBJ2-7	CASSSEDEQYF	TGTGCCAGCAGCTCGGAGGACGAGCAGTACTTC
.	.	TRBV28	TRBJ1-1	CASTSPGEPNTEAFF	TGTGCCAGCACCTCGCCAGGGGAGCCGAACACTGAAGCTTTCTTT
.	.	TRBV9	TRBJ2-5	CASSEEGGLETQYF	TGTGCCAGCAGCGAAGAGGGGGGTCTTGAGACCCAGTACTTC